The next 23 T cell receptor beta chains were all read from a single sample in a study of cytomegalovirus exposure and HLA in healthy donors. The study ran its PCR with 60 Vbeta and 13 Jbeta primers. The table came from immunoSEQ multiplex PCR; TCRdb's copy has only in-frame clones and leaves some out. Here the sample spans 120,000 to 150,000 clones, around 75% being singletons. The sequenced sample consisted of PBMCs. The source of these receptors is a man aged 40-49 years in good health and CMV-seronegative.

The rearrangement uses TRBV6-1 and TRBJ1-2; D remains unclear. Per germline, CDR1 MNHNS and CDR2 SASEGT. Trimming removed 6 bases from V and 0 bases from J, with 14 bases in between. The CDR3 runs to 15 residues. CDR3 in DNA: TGTGCCAGCAGCCGCTCAGTGAACCCTAACTATGGCTACACCTTC. Its translation is CASSRSVNPNYGYTF.

The sample holds a few counts of this clone. The rearrangement uses TRBV11-1 and TRBJ1-1; TRBD1 agrees at 7 bases. The germline V gene has CDR1 SGHAT and CDR2 FQDESV (reference sequence). With 7 bases clipped from V and 1 base from J, the junction kept 3 bases outside the gene matches. This CDR3 has 13 residues. The CDR3 spells CASNPGGNTEAFF. The CDR3 DNA sequence: TGTGCCAGCAACCCAGGGGGGAACACTGAAGCTTTCTTT.

This chain joins TRBV7-8 and TRBJ2-3, with D tentatively TRBD2 (5 bases). The CDR3 is made up of 15 amino acids. The germline V gene encodes CDR1 SGHVS and CDR2 FQNEAQ. V lost 5 bases, J lost 8 bases, and 20 bases lay in between. CDR3 sequence: CASSPRGPALVTQYF. As DNA, the CDR3 is TGTGCCAGCAGCCCGAGAGGGCCGGCTTTAGTTACGCAGTATTTT.

This sequence joins TRBV7-2 and TRBJ1-5; possible D gene TRBD1, 5 bases. Germline V gene lookup returns CDR1 SGHTA and CDR2 FQGNSA. There are 14 residues in the CDR3. V was shortened by 6 bases and J by 2 bases, with 11 bases between the two germline ends. CDR3 sequence (DNA): TGTGCCAGCAGAATAACAGGAGGCAATCAGCCCCAGCATTTT. It codes for CASRITGGNQPQHF.

The V call is TRBV6-4, the J call TRBJ2-1; 7 bases agree with TRBD1. Trimming removed 4 bases from V and 1 base from J; junction bases left unmatched: 1. Looked up from germline, CDR1 is MRHNA and CDR2 is SNTAGT. The CDR3 covers 14 residues. CDR3 protein: CASSGDSSYNEQFF. CDR3 sequence (DNA): TGTGCCAGCAGTGGGGACAGTTCCTACAATGAGCAGTTCTTC.

The V and J genes are TRBV11-2 and TRBJ2-3, with D unclear. In germline, CDR1 is SGHAT, CDR2 FQNNGV. The CDR3 loop spans 13 amino acids. V lost 10 bases and J 1 base, leaving 12 bases between the germline ends. The CDR3 nucleotides read TGTGCCACCGGTTTAATTCGCACAGATACGCAGTATTTT. This gives the protein CATGLIRTDTQYF.

This chain connects TRBV11-2 to TRBJ2-4; perhaps TRBD2 as D (5 bases). V gave up 0 bases and J gave up 15 bases, with 12 bases separating them. Looked up from germline, CDR1 is SGHAT and CDR2 is FQNNGV. The CDR3 sequence is 12 residues long. The CDR3 DNA is TGTGCCAGCAGCTTAGAAGCAGGCCGGGGGTACTTC. This codes for CASSLEAGRGYF.

This sequence joins TRBV11-2 and TRBJ2-3; 11 nucleotides align to TRBD2. Unmatched junction bases numbered 10, after V lost 0 bases and J lost 8 bases. The germline V gene encodes CDR1 SGHAT and CDR2 FQNNGV. CDR3 length: 17 amino acids. CDR3 DNA sequence: TGTGCCAGCAGCTTAGATGGGGTAGCGGGGGGGCTTGGTACGCAGTATTTT. Its translation: CASSLDGVAGGLGTQYF.

V and J are TRBV6-5 and TRBJ2-7; D gene uncertain. Germline V gives CDR1 MNHEY, CDR2 SVGAGI. Trimming shortened V by 5 bases and J by 3 bases, and 14 bases separated the two germline ends. This CDR3 has 14 residues. In DNA form, the CDR3 reads TGTGCCAGCAGTCCTTTTGGTAGCATCTACGAGCAGTACTTC. Translation gives CASSPFGSIYEQYF.

The chain is built from TRBV6-1 and TRBJ1-1; no firm D call. V dropped 9 bases and J dropped 3 bases, with 14 bases sitting between them. Germline V gene sequence: CDR1 MNHNS, CDR2 SASEGT. The CDR3 sequence is 13 residues long. The CDR3 here is CASPGSGYTEAFF. In nucleotides, the CDR3 is TGTGCCAGTCCGGGCAGCGGATACACTGAAGCTTTCTTT.

The chain carries TRBV5-1 and TRBJ1-1; the D gene is possibly TRBD1 (6 bases). The CDR3 covers 15 residues. V lost 0 bases to trimming and J lost 3 bases, with 12 bases between them. Germline CDR1 is SGHRS and CDR2 is YFSETQ. DNA of the CDR3: TGCGCCAGCAGCTTGGTAACAGGGAGGGACACTGAAGCTTTCTTT. Its protein is CASSLVTGRDTEAFF.

A note on this clone: No conserved phenylalanine or tryptophan ends this CDR3, so it is likely a read error. The chain is built from TRBV5-1 and TRBJ1-6; 7 bases align to TRBD1. Germline CDR1 is SGHRS and CDR2 is YFSETQ. Trimming took 1 base from V and 7 from J; bases not matched to a gene: 5. This CDR3 comprises 15 residues. The CDR3, as DNA: TGCGCCAGCAGCTTGTCGGGGACAGAAAATTCACCCCTCCACGTT. Translating gives CASSLSGTENSPLHV.

This chain links TRBV7-2 with TRBJ1-6; D is ambiguous. V lost 2 bases to trimming and J lost 7 bases, with 6 bases between them. Germline V gives CDR1 SGHTA, CDR2 FQGNSA. This CDR3 region has 13 residues. This CDR3 is CASSLLRNSPLHF. DNA of the CDR3: TGTGCCAGCAGCTTATTACGGAATTCACCCCTCCACTTT.

The chain recombines TRBV15 with TRBJ2-2; no reliable D call. Trimming shortened V by 0 bases and J by 6 bases, and 8 bases separated the two germline ends. The CDR3 sequence is 14 residues long. Germline loops: CDR1 LNHNV, CDR2 YYDKDF (reference sequence). The DNA of the CDR3 is TGTGCCACCAGCAGAGATTATGTAGCCGGGGAGCTGTTTTTT. As protein: CATSRDYVAGELFF.

The V call is TRBV11-3, the J call TRBJ2-6; D not resolved. CDR1 SGHNT and CDR2 YENEEA come from the germline V gene. The length of the CDR3 is 14 residues. V was cut by 3 bases and J by 3 bases, with 6 bases left in between. CDR3 in DNA: TGTGCCAGCAGCTTGTTTCTTGGGGCCAACGTCCTGACTTTC. This gives the protein CASSLFLGANVLTF.

This clone was counted only a few times. V gene TRBV9 combines with J gene TRBJ2-2, with D hard to call. Trimming removed 5 bases at V and 2 bases at J, with 10 bases between. Germline V gene data show CDR1 as SGDLS and CDR2 as YYNGEE. The CDR3 is 14 amino acids. The CDR3 here is CASRAVLNTGELFF. CDR3 DNA: TGTGCCAGCAGAGCTGTCTTAAACACCGGGGAGCTGTTTTTT.

The V and J genes are TRBV29-1 and TRBJ1-2, with D possibly matching TRBD1 (6 bases). V was shortened by 0 bases and J by 8 bases, with 10 bases between the two germline ends. Germline V lookup: CDR1 SQVTM, CDR2 ANQGSEA. This CDR3 is built from 12 residues. The CDR3 here is CSVEEQGRGYTF. CDR3 sequence (DNA): TGCAGCGTTGAAGAACAGGGTCGGGGCTACACCTTC.

The chain has TRBV28 and TRBJ1-5; 8 nucleotides agree with TRBD1. The J segment lost 5 bases and the V segment lost 4 bases, leaving 7 bases of the junction unmatched. The germline V gene encodes CDR1 MDHEN and CDR2 SYDVKM. The CDR3 extends over 15 amino acids. CDR3 sequence (DNA): TGTGCCAGCAGTTCCCTGAACAGGGGGGATCAGCCCCAGCATTTT. Translating it yields CASSSLNRGDQPQHF.

This clone appeared a single time. The chain carries TRBV27 and TRBJ2-3, with 9 bases that match TRBD2. The CDR3 totals 14 residues. V shed 8 bases, J shed 8 bases, and the junction held 11 bases outside the gene matches. Germline V gene sequence: CDR1 MNHEY, CDR2 SMNVEV (reference sequence). DNA of the CDR3: TGTGCCAGCCTCGATCTGGCGGGGGGGAGTACGCAGTATTTT. Its protein is CASLDLAGGSTQYF.

About this clone: Sequence at one end of the junction differs from germline and may be a read error. The J gene is TRBJ2-7, the V gene TRBV7-9, with 10 bases lining up with TRBD2. Germline V gene sequence: CDR1 SEHNR, CDR2 FQNEAQ (reference sequence). The CDR3 totals 12 residues. As DNA, the CDR3 is TGTTCCAGCAGCCTAGCGGGAGACGAGCAGTACTTC. Amino acid sequence: CSSSLAGDEQYF. Based on the CDR3 plus reference TRBV7-9 and TRBJ2-7, the full variable domain is DTGVSQNPRHKITKRGQNVTFRCDPISEHNRLYWYRQTLGQGPEFLTYFQNEAQLEKSRLLSDRFSAERPKGSFSTLEIQRTEQGDSAMYLCSSSLAGDEQYFGPGTRLTVT.

In its sample, this clone was seen a few times. The chain uses TRBV6-5 and TRBJ1-5; weak D call: TRBD1 (5 bases). In germline, CDR1 is MNHEY, CDR2 SVGAGI. Trimming removed 7 bases at V and 3 bases at J, with 10 bases between. The CDR3 runs 13 residues. This CDR3 reads CASTTGSNQPQHF. CDR3 sequence (DNA): TGTGCCAGCACCACAGGTTCCAATCAGCCCCAGCATTTT.

V and J are TRBV4-1 and TRBJ2-5, with D possibly being TRBD2 (6 bases). This CDR3 is built from 14 residues. In germline, CDR1 is MGHRA, CDR2 YSYEKL. V was pared by 2 bases and J by 5 bases, with 12 bases between. CDR3 in DNA: TGCGCCAGCAGCCAAACGCTGGGGAGGGAGACCCAGTACTTC. The encoded protein is CASSQTLGRETQYF.

The J gene is TRBJ2-2, the V gene TRBV16, with 11 nucleotides matching TRBD1. V trimming: 2 bases; J trimming: 7 bases; junction bases outside the gene matches: 3. This CDR3 is 15 amino acids long. The germline CDR1 and CDR2 sequences are KGHSY and FQNENV. The CDR3 DNA reads as TGTGCCAGCAGCCAAGGACAGGGGGCCGGCGGGGAGCTGTTTTTT. Translation gives CASSQGQGAGGELFF.